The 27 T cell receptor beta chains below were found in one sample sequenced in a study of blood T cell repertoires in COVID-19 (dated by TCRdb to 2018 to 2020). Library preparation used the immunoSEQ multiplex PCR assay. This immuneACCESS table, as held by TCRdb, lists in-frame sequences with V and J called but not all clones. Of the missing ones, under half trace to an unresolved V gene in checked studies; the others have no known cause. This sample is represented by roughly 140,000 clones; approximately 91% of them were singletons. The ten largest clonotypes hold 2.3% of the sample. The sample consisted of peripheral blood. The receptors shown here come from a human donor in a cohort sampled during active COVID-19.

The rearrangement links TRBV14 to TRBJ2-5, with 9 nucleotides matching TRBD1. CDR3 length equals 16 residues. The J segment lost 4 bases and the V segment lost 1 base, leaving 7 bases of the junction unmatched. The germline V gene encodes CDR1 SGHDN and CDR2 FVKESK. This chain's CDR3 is CASSQGDRVWTETQYF. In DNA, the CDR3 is TGTGCCAGCAGCCAAGGGGACAGGGTCTGGACAGAGACCCAGTACTTC. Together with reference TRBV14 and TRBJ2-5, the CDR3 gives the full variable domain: EAGVTQFPSHSVIEKGQTVTLRCDPISGHDNLYWYRRVMGKEIKFLLHFVKESKQDESGMPNNRFLAERTGGTYSTLKVQPAELEDSGVYFCASSQGDRVWTETQYFGPGTRLLVL.

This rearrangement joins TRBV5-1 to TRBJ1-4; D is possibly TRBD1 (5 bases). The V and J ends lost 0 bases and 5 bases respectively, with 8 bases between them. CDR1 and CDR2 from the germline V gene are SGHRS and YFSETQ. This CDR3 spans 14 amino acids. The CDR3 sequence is CASSLVAGNEKLFF. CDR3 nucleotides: TGCGCCAGCAGCTTGGTCGCAGGGAATGAAAAACTGTTTTTT.

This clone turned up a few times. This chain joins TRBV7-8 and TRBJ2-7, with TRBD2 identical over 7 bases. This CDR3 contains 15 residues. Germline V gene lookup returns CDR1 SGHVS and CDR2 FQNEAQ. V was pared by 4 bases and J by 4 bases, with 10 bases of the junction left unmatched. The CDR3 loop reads CASSSRWGSGYEQYF. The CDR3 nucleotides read TGTGCCAGCAGCTCTCGGTGGGGTAGCGGGTACGAGCAGTACTTC.

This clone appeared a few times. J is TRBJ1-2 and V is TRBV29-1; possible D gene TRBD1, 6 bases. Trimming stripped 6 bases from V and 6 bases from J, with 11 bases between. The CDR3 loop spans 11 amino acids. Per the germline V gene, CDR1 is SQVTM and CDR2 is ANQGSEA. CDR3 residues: CSVYQGNGYTF. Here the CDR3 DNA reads TGCAGCGTATATCAGGGGAATGGCTACACCTTC.

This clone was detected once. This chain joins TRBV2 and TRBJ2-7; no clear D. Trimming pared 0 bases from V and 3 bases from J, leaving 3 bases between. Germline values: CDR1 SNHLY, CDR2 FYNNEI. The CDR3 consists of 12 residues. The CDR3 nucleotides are TGTGCCAGCAGTGAAGCGCGCTACGAGCAGTACTTC. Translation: CASSEARYEQYF.

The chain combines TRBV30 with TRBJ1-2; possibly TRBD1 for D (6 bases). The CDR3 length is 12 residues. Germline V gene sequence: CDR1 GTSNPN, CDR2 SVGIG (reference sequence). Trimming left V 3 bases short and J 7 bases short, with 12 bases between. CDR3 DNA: TGTGCCTGGAGGGTGACAGGCGGTGGCTACACCTTC. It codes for CAWRVTGGGYTF.

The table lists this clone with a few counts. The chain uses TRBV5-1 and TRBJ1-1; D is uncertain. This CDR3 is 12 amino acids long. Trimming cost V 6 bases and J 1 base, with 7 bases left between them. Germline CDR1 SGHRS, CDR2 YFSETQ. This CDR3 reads CASIRRNTEAFF. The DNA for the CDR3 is TGCGCCAGCATTCGGAGGAACACTGAAGCTTTCTTT.

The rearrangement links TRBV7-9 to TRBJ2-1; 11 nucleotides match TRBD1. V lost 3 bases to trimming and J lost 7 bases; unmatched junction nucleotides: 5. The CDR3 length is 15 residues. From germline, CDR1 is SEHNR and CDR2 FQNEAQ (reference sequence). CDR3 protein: CASSLGTGGSNEQFF. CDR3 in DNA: TGTGCCAGCAGCTTGGGGACAGGGGGGAGTAATGAGCAGTTCTTC. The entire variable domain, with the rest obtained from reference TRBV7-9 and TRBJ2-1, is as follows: DTGVSQNPRHKITKRGQNVTFRCDPISEHNRLYWYRQTLGQGPEFLTYFQNEAQLEKSRLLSDRFSAERPKGSFSTLEIQRTEQGDSAMYLCASSLGTGGSNEQFFGPGTRLTVL.

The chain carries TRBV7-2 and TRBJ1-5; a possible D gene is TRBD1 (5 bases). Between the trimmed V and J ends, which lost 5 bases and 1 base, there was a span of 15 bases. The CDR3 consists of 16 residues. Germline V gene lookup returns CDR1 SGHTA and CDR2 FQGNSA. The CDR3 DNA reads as TGTGCCAGCAGCCCCTCTCGGCCAGGGAGCAATCAGCCCCAGCATTTT. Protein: CASSPSRPGSNQPQHF.

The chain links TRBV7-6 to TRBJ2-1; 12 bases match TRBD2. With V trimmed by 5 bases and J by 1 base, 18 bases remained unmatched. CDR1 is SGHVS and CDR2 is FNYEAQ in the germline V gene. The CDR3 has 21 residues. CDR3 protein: CASSNPRQGLAGVLSYNEQFF. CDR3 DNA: TGTGCCAGCAGCAACCCCAGACAGGGACTAGCGGGTGTACTATCCTACAATGAGCAGTTCTTC.

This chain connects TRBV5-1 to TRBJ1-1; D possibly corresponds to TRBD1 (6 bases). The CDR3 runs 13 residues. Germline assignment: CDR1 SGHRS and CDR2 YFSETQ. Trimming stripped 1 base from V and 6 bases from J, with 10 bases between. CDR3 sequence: CASSLPGAAEAFF. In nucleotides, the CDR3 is TGCGCCAGCAGCTTGCCAGGGGCGGCTGAAGCTTTCTTT.

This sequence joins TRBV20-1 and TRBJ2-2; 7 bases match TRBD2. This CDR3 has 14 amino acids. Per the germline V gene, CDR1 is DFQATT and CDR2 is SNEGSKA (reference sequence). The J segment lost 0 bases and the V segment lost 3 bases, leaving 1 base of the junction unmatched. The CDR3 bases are TGCAGTGCTAGTCGGGGGGCGAACACCGGGGAGCTGTTTTTT. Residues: CSASRGANTGELFF.

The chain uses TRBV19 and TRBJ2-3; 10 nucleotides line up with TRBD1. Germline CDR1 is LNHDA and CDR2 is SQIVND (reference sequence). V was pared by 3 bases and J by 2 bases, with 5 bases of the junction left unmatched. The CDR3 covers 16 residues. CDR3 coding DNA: TGTGCCAGTAGTATCGGGGGGACAGGGGTCACAGATACGCAGTATTTT. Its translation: CASSIGGTGVTDTQYF.

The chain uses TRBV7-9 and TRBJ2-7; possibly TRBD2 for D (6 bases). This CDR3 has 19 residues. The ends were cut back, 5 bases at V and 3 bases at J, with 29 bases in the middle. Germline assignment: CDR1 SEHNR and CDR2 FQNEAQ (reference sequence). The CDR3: CASSPRLGGVSRENYEQYF. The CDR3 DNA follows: TGTGCCAGCAGCCCACGGCTCGGCGGGGTGAGTAGGGAAAACTACGAGCAGTACTTC.

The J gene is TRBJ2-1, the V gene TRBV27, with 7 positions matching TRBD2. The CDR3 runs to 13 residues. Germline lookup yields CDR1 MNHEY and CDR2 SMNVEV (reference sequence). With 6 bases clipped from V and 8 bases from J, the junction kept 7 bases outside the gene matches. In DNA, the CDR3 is TGTGCCAGCAGCCAGCGGGAAGGGGATGAGCAGTTCTTC. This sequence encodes CASSQREGDEQFF.

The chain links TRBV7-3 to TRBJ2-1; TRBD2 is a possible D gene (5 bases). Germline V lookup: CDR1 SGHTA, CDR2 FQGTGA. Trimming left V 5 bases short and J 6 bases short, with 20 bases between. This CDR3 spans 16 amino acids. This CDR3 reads CASSRWSRRDLNEQFF. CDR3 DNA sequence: TGTGCCAGCAGCCGCTGGTCGAGACGGGATCTCAATGAGCAGTTCTTC.

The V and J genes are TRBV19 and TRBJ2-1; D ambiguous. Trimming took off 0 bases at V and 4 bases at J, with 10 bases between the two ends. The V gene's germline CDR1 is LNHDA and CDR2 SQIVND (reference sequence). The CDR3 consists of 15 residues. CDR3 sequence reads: CASSIEAAPYNEQFF. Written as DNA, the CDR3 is TGTGCCAGTAGTATAGAGGCGGCGCCTTACAATGAGCAGTTCTTC.

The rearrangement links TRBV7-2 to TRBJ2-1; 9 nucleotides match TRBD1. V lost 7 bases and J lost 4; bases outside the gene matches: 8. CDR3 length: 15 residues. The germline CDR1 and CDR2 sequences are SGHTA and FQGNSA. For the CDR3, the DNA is TGTGCCAGCACCGCAACAGGGGGCAGGTACAATGAGCAGTTCTTC. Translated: CASTATGGRYNEQFF.

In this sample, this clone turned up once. Here the CDR3 reads CASSQVYGQDGYTF. CDR3 DNA: TGCGCCAGCAGCCAAGTCTATGGACAGGATGGCTACACCTTC. The chain joins TRBV4-1 to TRBJ1-2, with TRBD1 matching over 7 bases. Losses at the gene ends were 1 base for V and 6 bases for J; bases not matched to a gene: 5. The CDR3 runs to 14 residues. Germline assignment: CDR1 MGHRA and CDR2 YSYEKL.

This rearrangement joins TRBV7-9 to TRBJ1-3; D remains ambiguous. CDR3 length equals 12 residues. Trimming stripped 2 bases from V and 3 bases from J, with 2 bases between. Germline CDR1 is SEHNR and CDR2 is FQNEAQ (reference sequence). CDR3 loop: CASSLLGNTIYF. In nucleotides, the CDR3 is TGTGCCAGCAGCTTACTTGGAAACACCATATATTTT.

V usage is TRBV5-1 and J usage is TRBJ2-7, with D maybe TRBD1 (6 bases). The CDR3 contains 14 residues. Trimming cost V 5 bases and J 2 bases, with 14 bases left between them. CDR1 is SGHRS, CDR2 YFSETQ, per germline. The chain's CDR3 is CASRDQGSTYEQYF. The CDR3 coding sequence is TGCGCCAGCAGGGATCAGGGGTCGACCTACGAGCAGTACTTC.

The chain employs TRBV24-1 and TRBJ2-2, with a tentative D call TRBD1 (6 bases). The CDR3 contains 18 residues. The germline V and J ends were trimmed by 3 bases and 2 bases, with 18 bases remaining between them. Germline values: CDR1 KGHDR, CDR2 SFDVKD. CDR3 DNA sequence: TGTGCCACCAGTGATACTACAACCCCGGACAGTAACACCGGGGAGCTGTTTTTT. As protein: CATSDTTTPDSNTGELFF.

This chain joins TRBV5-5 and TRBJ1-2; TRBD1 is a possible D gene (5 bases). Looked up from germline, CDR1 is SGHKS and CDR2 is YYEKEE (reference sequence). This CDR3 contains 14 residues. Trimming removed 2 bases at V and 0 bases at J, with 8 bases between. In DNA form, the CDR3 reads TGTGCCAGCAGCTTCAGGGCGGCTAACTATGGCTACACCTTC. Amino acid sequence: CASSFRAANYGYTF.

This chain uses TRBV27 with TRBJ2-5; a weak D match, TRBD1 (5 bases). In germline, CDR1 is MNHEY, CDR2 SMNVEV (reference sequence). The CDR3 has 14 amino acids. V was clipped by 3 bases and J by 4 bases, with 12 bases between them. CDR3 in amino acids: CASSLKGRGETQYF. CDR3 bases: TGTGCCAGCAGTTTGAAGGGGCGTGGAGAGACCCAGTACTTC.

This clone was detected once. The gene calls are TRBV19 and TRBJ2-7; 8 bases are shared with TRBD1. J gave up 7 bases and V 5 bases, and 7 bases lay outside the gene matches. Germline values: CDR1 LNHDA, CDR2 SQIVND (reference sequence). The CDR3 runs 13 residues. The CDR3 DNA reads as TGTGCCAGTAGTGCAACAGGGGGAGGAGAGCAGTACTTC. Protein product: CASSATGGGEQYF.

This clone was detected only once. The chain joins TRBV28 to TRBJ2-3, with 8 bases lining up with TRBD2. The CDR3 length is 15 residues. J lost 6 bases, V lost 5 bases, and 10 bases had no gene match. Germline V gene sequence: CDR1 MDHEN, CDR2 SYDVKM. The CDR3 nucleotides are TGTGCCAGCAGTGGGGGACTAGGGAAATCCGATACGCAGTATTTT. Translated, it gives CASSGGLGKSDTQYF.

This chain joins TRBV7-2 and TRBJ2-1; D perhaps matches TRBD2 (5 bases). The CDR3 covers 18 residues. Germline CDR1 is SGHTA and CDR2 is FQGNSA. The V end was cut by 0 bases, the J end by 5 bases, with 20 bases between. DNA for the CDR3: TGTGCCAGCAGCTTAGCTGGACGGCCGAGGGTTCGCCACAATGAGCAGTTCTTC. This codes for CASSLAGRPRVRHNEQFF.